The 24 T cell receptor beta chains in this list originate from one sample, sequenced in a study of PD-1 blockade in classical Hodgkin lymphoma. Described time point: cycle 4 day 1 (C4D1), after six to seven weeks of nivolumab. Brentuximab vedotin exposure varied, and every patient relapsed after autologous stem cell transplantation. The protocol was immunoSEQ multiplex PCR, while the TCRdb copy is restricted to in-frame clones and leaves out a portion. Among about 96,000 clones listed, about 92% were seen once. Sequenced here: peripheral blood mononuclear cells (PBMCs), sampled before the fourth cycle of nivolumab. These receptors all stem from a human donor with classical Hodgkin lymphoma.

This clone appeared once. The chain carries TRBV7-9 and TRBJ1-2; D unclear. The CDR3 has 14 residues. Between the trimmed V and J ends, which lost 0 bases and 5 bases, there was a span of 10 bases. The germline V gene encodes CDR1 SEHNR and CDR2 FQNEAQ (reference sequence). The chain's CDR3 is CASSLAVFRYGYTF. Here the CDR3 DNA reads TGTGCCAGCAGCTTAGCGGTTTTTAGGTATGGCTACACCTTC.

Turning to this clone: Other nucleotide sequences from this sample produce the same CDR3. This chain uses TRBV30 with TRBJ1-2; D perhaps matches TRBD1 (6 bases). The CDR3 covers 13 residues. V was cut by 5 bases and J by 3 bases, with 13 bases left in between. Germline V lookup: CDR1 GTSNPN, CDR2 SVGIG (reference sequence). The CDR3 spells CAWVETGYYGYTF. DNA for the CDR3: TGTGCCTGGGTTGAGACAGGCTACTATGGCTACACCTTC.

The CDR3 nucleotides are TGTGCCAGCAGTTTACAGGGGATTAAGAACACTGAAGCTTTCTTT. Protein product: CASSLQGIKNTEAFF. The chain couples TRBV27 to TRBJ1-1, with TRBD1 as a possible D gene (6 bases). Trimming stripped 2 bases from V and 1 base from J, with 11 bases between. The germline V gene has CDR1 MNHEY and CDR2 SMNVEV (reference sequence). CDR3 length equals 15 residues.

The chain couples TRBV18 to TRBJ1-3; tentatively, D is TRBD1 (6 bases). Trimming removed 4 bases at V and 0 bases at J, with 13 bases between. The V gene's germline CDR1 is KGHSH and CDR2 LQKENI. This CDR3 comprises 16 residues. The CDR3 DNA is TGTGCCAGCTCACAGGGACATACTAGCTCTGGAAACACCATATATTTT. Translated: CASSQGHTSSGNTIYF.

Written as DNA, the CDR3 is TGCGCCAGCAGCCAAGCCCCCGGCCGGGCAGATACGCAGTATTTT. The encoded protein is CASSQAPGRADTQYF. The rearrangement links TRBV4-1 to TRBJ2-3, with D uncertain. The V and J ends lost 1 base and 4 bases respectively, with 12 bases between them. The germline V gene has CDR1 MGHRA and CDR2 YSYEKL. The length of the CDR3 is 15 residues.

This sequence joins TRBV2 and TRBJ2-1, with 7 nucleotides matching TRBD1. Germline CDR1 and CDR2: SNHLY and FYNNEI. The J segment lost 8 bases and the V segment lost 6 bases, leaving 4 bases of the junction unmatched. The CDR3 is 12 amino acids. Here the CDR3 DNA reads TGTGCCAGCAGCCTGACAGGGTATGAGCAGTTCTTC. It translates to CASSLTGYEQFF.

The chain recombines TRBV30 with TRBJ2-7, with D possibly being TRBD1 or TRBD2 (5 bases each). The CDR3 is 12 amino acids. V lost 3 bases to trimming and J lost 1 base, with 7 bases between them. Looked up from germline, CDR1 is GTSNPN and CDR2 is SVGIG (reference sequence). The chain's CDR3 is CAWSRESYEQYF. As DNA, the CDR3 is TGTGCCTGGAGCAGGGAGTCCTACGAGCAGTACTTC.

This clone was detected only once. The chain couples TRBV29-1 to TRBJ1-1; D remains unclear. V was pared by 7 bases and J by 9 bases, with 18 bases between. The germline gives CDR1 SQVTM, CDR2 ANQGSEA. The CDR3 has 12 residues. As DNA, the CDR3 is TGCAGCGCGACCGGCAAACAAACTCAAGCTTTCTTT. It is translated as CSATGKQTQAFF.

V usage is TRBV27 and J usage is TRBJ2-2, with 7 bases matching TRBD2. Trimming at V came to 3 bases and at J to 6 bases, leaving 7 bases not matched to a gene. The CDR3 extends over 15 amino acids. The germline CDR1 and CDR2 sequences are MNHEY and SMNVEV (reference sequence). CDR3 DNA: TGTGCCAGCAGTTTTGGGGGAGGGCCTTCCGGGGAGCTGTTTTTT. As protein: CASSFGGGPSGELFF.

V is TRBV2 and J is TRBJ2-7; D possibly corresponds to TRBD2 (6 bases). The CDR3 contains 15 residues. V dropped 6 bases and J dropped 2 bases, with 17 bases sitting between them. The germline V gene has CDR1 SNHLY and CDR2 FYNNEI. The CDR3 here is CASRLDRLGAYEQYF. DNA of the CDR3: TGTGCCAGCAGGCTAGACCGACTAGGAGCCTACGAGCAGTACTTC.

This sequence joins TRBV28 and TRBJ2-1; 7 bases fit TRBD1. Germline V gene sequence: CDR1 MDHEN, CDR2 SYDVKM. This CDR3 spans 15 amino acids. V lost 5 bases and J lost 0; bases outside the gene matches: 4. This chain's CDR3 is CASSPTGSSYNEQFF. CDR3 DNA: TGTGCCAGCAGTCCGACAGGGAGCTCCTACAATGAGCAGTTCTTC.

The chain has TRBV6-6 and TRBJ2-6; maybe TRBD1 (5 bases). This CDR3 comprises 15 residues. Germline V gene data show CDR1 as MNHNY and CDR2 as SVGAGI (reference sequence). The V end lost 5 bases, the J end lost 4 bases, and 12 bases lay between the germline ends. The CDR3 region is CASSAQGTGANVLTF. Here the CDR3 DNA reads TGTGCCAGCAGTGCTCAGGGTACCGGGGCCAACGTCCTGACTTTC.

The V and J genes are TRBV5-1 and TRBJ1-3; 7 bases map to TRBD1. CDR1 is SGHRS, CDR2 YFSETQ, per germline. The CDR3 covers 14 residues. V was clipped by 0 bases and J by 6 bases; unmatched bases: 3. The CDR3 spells CASSLADRANTIYF. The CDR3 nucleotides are TGCGCCAGCAGCTTGGCTGACAGGGCAAACACCATATATTTT.

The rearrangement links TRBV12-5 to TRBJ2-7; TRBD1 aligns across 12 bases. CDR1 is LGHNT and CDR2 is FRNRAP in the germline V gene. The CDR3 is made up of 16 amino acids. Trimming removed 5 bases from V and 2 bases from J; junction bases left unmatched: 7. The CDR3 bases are TGTGCTAGTGGTCGCGCCGGGACAGGGGGCCCCTACGAGCAGTACTTC. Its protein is CASGRAGTGGPYEQYF.

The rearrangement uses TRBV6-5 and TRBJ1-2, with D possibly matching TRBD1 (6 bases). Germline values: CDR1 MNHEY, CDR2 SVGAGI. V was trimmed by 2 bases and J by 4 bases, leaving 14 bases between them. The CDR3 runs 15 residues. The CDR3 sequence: CASSYEGVGIYGYTF. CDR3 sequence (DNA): TGTGCCAGCAGTTACGAGGGGGTTGGGATCTATGGCTACACCTTC.

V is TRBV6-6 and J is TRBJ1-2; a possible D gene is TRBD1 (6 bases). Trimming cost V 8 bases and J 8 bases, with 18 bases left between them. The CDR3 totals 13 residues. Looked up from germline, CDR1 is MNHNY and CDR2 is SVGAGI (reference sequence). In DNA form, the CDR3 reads TGTGCCAGCGGGCGGGGGCTTTATTCCGGCTACACCTTC. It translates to CASGRGLYSGYTF.

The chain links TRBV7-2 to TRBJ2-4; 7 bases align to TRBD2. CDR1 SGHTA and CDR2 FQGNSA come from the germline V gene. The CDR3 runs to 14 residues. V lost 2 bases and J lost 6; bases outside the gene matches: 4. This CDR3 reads CASSLPGTTNIQYF. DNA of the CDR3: TGTGCCAGCAGCTTACCCGGGACTACAAACATTCAGTACTTC.

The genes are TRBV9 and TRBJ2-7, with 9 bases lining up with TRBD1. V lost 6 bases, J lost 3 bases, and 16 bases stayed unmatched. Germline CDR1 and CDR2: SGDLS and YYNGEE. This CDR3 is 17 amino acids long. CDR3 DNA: TGTGCCAGCACCCATGGGTCTACGGGACAGGGATTCTACGAGCAGTACTTC. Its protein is CASTHGSTGQGFYEQYF.

The CDR3 here is CASSDFRNNQPQHF. The DNA of the CDR3 is TGTGCCAGCAGTGACTTCAGGAACAATCAGCCCCAGCATTTT. This rearrangement joins TRBV2 to TRBJ1-5; D not certain. Trimming removed 3 bases from V and 3 bases from J, with 9 bases in between. Looked up from germline, CDR1 is SNHLY and CDR2 is FYNNEI. The CDR3 is 14 amino acids.

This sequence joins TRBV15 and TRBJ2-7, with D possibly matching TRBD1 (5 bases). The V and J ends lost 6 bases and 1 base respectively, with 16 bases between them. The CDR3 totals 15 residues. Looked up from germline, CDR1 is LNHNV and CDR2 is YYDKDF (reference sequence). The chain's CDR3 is CATSPAGSLSYEQYF. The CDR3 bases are TGTGCCACCAGTCCGGCAGGGTCTCTGTCCTACGAGCAGTACTTC.

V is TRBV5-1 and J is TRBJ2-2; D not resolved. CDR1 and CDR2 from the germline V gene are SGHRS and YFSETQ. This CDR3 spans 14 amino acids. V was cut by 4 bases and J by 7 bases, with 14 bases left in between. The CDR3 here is CASSKQDSGGELFF. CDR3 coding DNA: TGCGCCAGCAGCAAACAAGATTCAGGCGGGGAGCTGTTTTTT.

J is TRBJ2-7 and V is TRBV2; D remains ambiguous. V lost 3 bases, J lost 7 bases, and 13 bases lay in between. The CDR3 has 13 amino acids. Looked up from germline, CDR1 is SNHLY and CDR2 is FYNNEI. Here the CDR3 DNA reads TGTGCCAGCAGTGAGAGTATCCTCTGGGAGCAGTACTTC. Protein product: CASSESILWEQYF.

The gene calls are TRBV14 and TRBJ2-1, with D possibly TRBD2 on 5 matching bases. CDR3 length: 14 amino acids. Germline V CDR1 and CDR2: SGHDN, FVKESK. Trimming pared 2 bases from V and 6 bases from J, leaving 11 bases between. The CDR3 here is CASSQLSGSNEQFF. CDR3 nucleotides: TGTGCCAGCAGCCAACTCTCGGGGAGCAATGAGCAGTTCTTC.

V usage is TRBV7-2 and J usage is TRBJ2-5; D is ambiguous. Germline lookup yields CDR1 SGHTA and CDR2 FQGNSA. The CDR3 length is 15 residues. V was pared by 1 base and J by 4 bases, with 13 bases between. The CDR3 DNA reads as TGTGCCAGCAGCTTAGTGTTCCTAGTTCGAGAGACCCAGTACTTC. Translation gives CASSLVFLVRETQYF.